Listed below are T cell receptor beta chains from one sample, sequenced in a study of cytomegalovirus exposure and HLA in healthy donors. This table comes from immunoSEQ multiplex PCR, and its TCRdb copy is limited to in-frame clones, with some not included. The table includes 110,000 to 150,000 clones, about 74% detected once. The specimen sequenced was PBMCs. Receptors were obtained from a man aged 18 to 30 in good health and CMV-seropositive. CDR3s leave out the opening cysteine and the closing phenylalanine or tryptophan.

J: TRBJ2-7
V: TRBV7-2
CDR3: ASSRTGGFYEQY

J: TRBJ1-1
V: TRBV7-9
CDR3: ASSDEGAANTEAF

J: TRBJ2-3
V: TRBV9
CDR3: ASSVVAASATDTQY

J: TRBJ2-7
V: TRBV21-1
CDR3: ASTVRESKTGTIEQY

J: TRBJ2-3
V: TRBV9
CDR3: ASSESSADTQY

J: TRBJ2-7
V: TRBV6-5
CDR3: ASSPQGQGIHEQY

J: TRBJ1-5
V: TRBV5-1
CDR3: ASSLEAGNNQPQH

J: TRBJ2-1
V: TRBV15
CDR3: ATSRERVNNEQF

J: TRBJ2-5
V: TRBV5-6
CDR3: ASSLSGAKTQY

J: TRBJ2-7
V: TRBV4-1
CDR3: ASSQDRGNYEQY

J: TRBJ1-5
V: TRBV28
CDR3: ASKPGDRVGQPQH

J: TRBJ2-7
V: TRBV6-6
CDR3: ASSPTGASEQY

J: TRBJ1-4
V: TRBV5-1
CDR3: ASSLSGLNEKLF

J: TRBJ1-5
V: TRBV7-9
CDR3: ASSFGTGSNQPQH

J: TRBJ2-2
V: TRBV6-6
CDR3: ASSPGQNTGELF

J: TRBJ1-3
V: TRBV11-2
CDR3: ASSKRSGNGGNTIY

J: TRBJ2-7
V: TRBV9
CDR3: ASSVSAGSSYEQY

J: TRBJ1-5
V: TRBV2
CDR3: ASMAGLYSNQPQH

J: TRBJ2-3
V: TRBV2
CDR3: ASSERADWMDTQY

J: TRBJ2-5
V: TRBV2
CDR3: ASSEGRSWRETQY

J: TRBJ2-1
V: TRBV12-5
CDR3: ASGFGLAGVGEQF

J: TRBJ2-7
V: TRBV28
CDR3: ASRGERYEQY

J: TRBJ2-3
V: TRBV9
CDR3: ASSVSLRDTTDTQY

J: TRBJ1-2
V: TRBV27
CDR3: ASSTQGQGAYGYT

J: TRBJ2-3
V: TRBV5-1
CDR3: ASSLHLAGGRRDTQY

J: TRBJ2-7
V: TRBV9
CDR3: ASSVGQGAYEQY

J: TRBJ1-4
V: TRBV7-7
CDR3: ASSPGGPQEKLF

J: TRBJ2-5
V: TRBV7-9
CDR3: ASSFGLADGETQY

J: TRBJ2-5
V: TRBV9
CDR3: ASSVSGNQETQY

J: TRBJ1-5
V: TRBV10-3
CDR3: AISEDRENNQPQH

J: TRBJ2-1
V: TRBV5-4
CDR3: ASSSARRTSGEQF

J: TRBJ1-1
V: TRBV10-2
CDR3: ASRGLGSRVNTEAF

J: TRBJ2-7
V: TRBV29-1
CDR3: SVLWSSYEQY

J: TRBJ2-4
V: TRBV19
CDR3: ASSIGGGVGDIQY

J: TRBJ2-6
V: TRBV6-5
CDR3: ASSYVGGSGANVLT

J: TRBJ1-2
V: TRBV5-1
CDR3: ASSLGGSDDYGYT

J: TRBJ2-7
V: TRBV5-1
CDR3: ASSLGAGGVYEQY

J: TRBJ2-1
V: TRBV15
CDR3: ATSIDAGGPYEQF

J: TRBJ2-2
V: TRBV7-3
CDR3: ASSRTHLGLAGTDTGELF

J: TRBJ1-6
V: TRBV4-1
CDR3: ASSQDAASSYNSPLH

J: TRBJ1-2
V: TRBV5-5
CDR3: ASSSGVGGSRGYT

J: TRBJ1-2
V: TRBV7-9
CDR3: ASSLELGRTGYT

J: TRBJ2-7
V: TRBV5-1
CDR3: ASSRSGQEQY

J: TRBJ1-1
V: TRBV7-9
CDR3: ASSLKGTGSTEAF

J: TRBJ1-1
V: TRBV7-9
CDR3: ASSPSKPAATF

J: NA
V: TRBV5-6
CDR3: ASSYGTSYEQY

J: TRBJ1-2
V: TRBV29-1
CDR3: SVGQTATLGGYT